This TCR beta chain was identified in a study of blood T cell repertoires in COVID-19. Study-level information: COVID-19 samples from acute and convalescent phases originated in the United States, Italy and Spain. The cDNA or gDNA used as material had been derived from T cells, B-cell-depleted T cells, or PBMCs.

The trim removed 4 bases at V and 7 bases at J, leaving 10 bases unmatched. The CDR3 has 16 residues. The germline gives CDR1 LNHDA, CDR2 SQIVND (reference sequence). In the source study's methods: Quantification of nucleated cells was approximated via reference gene primer amplification. TCRdb's copy holds only in-frame clones and misses some; the assay was immunoSEQ multiplex PCR. From that table come the V and J calls and clone size; the DNA was used to work out D and trimming. The sample includes approximately 190,000 clones, roughly nine tenths seen only once; the top ten take under 2.5%. Sequenced sample: peripheral blood. The receptor's source is a man between 70 and 80 years old with active or convalescent COVID-19. The chain joins TRBV19 to TRBJ1-6, with 7 bases fitting TRBD1. In DNA form, the CDR3 reads TGTGCCAGTAGTAATCACGGACAGGCGGGGAATTCACCCCTCCACTTT. Amino acids: CASSNHGQAGNSPLHF.